This TCR beta chain is drawn from a study of blood T cell repertoires in COVID-19. Germline assignment: CDR1 SGHRS and CDR2 YFSETQ. Losses at the gene ends were 4 bases for V and 2 bases for J; bases not matched to a gene: 8. The CDR3 is made up of 17 amino acids. Measured with immunoSEQ multiplex PCR; TCRdb has only the in-frame clones, and not every one. The sample includes under 200,000 clones, roughly 90% of them seen just once. The TCR comes from a woman aged 70-85 years with acute or convalescent COVID-19. J is TRBJ2-3 and V is TRBV5-1; 12 bases are shared with TRBD2. The specimen was peripheral blood. DNA for the CDR3: TGCGCCAGCAGCCCGGGACTAGCGGGTATACTCACAGATACGCAGTATTTT. It codes for CASSPGLAGILTDTQYF.